A selection of T cell receptor beta chains follows, all from one sample in a study of shared clonotypes between healthy human individuals. Method: immunoSEQ multiplex PCR; TCRdb's copy keeps in-frame clones and lacks some. The repertoire holds approximately 2.5 million clones, with roughly 93% as singletons. The sequenced sample was naive CD4+ T cells from PBMCs. The origin of the receptors is a young man in good health. Some clones in this sample may be carry-over from other donors' samples. Each CDR3 is given with its conserved first and last residue. Each record gives: V gene, D gene, clone size, J gene, CDR3 DNA, CDR3 protein. The D gene is left open where the match is weak. Clone size, where shown, is once, few, many, or a class for clones that have expanded.

V: TRBV11-2
D: TRBD2
size: once
J: TRBJ2-1
DNA: TGTGCCAGCAGCCTATCCGGGACTAGCGGAAGGAATGAGCAGTTCTTC
CDR3: CASSLSGTSGRNEQFF

V: TRBV6-5
D: -
size: few
J: TRBJ2-5
DNA: TGTGCCAGCAGTTACTCGGGAGAGACCCAGTACTTC
CDR3: CASSYSGETQYF

V: TRBV5-1
D: -
size: -
J: TRBJ1-5
DNA: TGCGCCAGCAGCCTGGACGCGGGTAGCAATCAGCCCCAGCATTTT
CDR3: CASSLDAGSNQPQHF

V: TRBV19
D: -
size: -
J: TRBJ1-5
DNA: TGTGCCAGTAGTGTCACGGCGCCGGTCAATCAGCCCCAGCATTTT
CDR3: CASSVTAPVNQPQHF

V: TRBV2
D: -
size: -
J: TRBJ2-1
DNA: TGTGCCAGCAGGGAGGGGACATACTACAATGAGCAGTTCTTC
CDR3: CASREGTYYNEQFF

V: TRBV13
D: -
size: -
J: TRBJ2-7
DNA: TGTGCCAGCAGCTTAACGGCTAGGATGGGGGTTGGGACCTACGAGCAGTACTTC
CDR3: CASSLTARMGVGTYEQYF

V: TRBV18
D: TRBD2
size: -
J: TRBJ2-2
DNA: TGTGCCAGCTCACCCTGGACTAGCGGGAACACCGGGGAGCTGTTTTTT
CDR3: CASSPWTSGNTGELFF

V: TRBV6-6
D: -
size: -
J: TRBJ1-4
DNA: TGTGCCAGCAGTTACGATGGAACCGGGAGGAAAAAACTGTTTTTT
CDR3: CASSYDGTGRKKLFF

V: TRBV28
D: -
size: -
J: TRBJ2-7
DNA: TGTGCCAGCAGTTTTCTACGGTACGAGCAGTACTTC
CDR3: CASSFLRYEQYF

V: TRBV2
D: TRBD2
size: -
J: TRBJ2-2
DNA: TGTGCCAGCAGTGAAAGAATGCTAGCGGAGAGCACCGGGGAGCTGTTTTTT
CDR3: CASSERMLAESTGELFF

V: TRBV18
D: TRBD1
size: -
J: TRBJ2-3
DNA: TGTGCCAGCTCACCCCTTGAGGGGGCCCCAGATACGCAGTATTTT
CDR3: CASSPLEGAPDTQYF

V: TRBV28
D: -
size: -
J: TRBJ2-6
DNA: TGTGCCAGCAGTTTCGCACGGGGGAGATCTGGGGCCAACGTCCTGACTTTC
CDR3: CASSFARGRSGANVLTF

V: TRBV28
D: -
size: -
J: TRBJ2-7
DNA: TGTGCCAGCAGCCCCGCAGGGTATAGGTCCTACGAGCAGTACTTC
CDR3: CASSPAGYRSYEQYF

V: TRBV5-4
D: -
size: -
J: TRBJ2-3
DNA: TGTGCCAGCACCGGTGGCGCAAGCGAGGGCACAGATACGCAGTATTTT
CDR3: CASTGGASEGTDTQYF

V: TRBV9
D: TRBD2
size: -
J: TRBJ2-1
DNA: TGTGCCAGCAGCGTAGCTGGGGACTACTACAATGAGCAGTTCTTC
CDR3: CASSVAGDYYNEQFF

V: TRBV28
D: TRBD1
size: -
J: TRBJ1-4
DNA: TGTGCCAGCAGTTCACCGGGACAGGGAGGAACTAATGAAAAACTGTTTTTT
CDR3: CASSSPGQGGTNEKLFF

V: TRBV2
D: TRBD1
size: few
J: TRBJ2-2
DNA: TGTGCCAGCGTATGGGACAGGGAAAACACCGGGGAGCTGTTTTTT
CDR3: CASVWDRENTGELFF

V: TRBV6-1
D: -
size: -
J: TRBJ1-2
DNA: TGTGCCAGCAGTGAAGCGGGGCGGGGCTATGGCTACACCTTC
CDR3: CASSEAGRGYGYTF

V: TRBV19
D: -
size: -
J: TRBJ2-3
DNA: TGTGCCAGTAGGTCTTTGGCAGATACGCAGTATTTT
CDR3: CASRSLADTQYF

V: TRBV4-1
D: TRBD2
size: -
J: TRBJ2-3
DNA: TGCGCCAGCAGCCCTCTTGAGGGAGGGCTCCAAGATACGCAGTATTTT
CDR3: CASSPLEGGLQDTQYF

V: TRBV7-9
D: TRBD1
size: -
J: TRBJ2-1
DNA: TGTGCCAGCAGCCCTACTGACAGGGGGAAGAACAATGAGCAGTTCTTC
CDR3: CASSPTDRGKNNEQFF

V: TRBV2
D: TRBD2
size: -
J: TRBJ2-3
DNA: TGTGCCAGCAGTTTTCTAGCGGGAGCGGATACGCAGTATTTT
CDR3: CASSFLAGADTQYF

V: TRBV25-1
D: -
size: -
J: TRBJ2-3
DNA: TGTGCCAGCAGCCGACAGGCCGTAGGCACAGATACGCAGTATTTT
CDR3: CASSRQAVGTDTQYF

V: TRBV18
D: -
size: -
J: TRBJ1-2
DNA: TGTGCCAGCTCACCGAAGCTAGGTGACGGAGCGGCCGATGGCTACACCTTC
CDR3: CASSPKLGDGAADGYTF

V: TRBV6-5
D: -
size: once
J: TRBJ1-1
DNA: TGTGCCAGCAGTTACTTCATACCCCCACGGAGGGCTGAAGCTTTCTTT
CDR3: CASSYFIPPRRAEAFF

V: TRBV11-1
D: -
size: -
J: TRBJ2-1
DNA: TGTGCCAGCAGCTTTCGGGGGACTGAGCAGTTCTTC
CDR3: CASSFRGTEQFF

V: TRBV7-3
D: -
size: -
J: TRBJ2-3
DNA: TGTGCCAGCAGCCCACCCGGTGGCACAGATACGCAGTATTTT
CDR3: CASSPPGGTDTQYF

V: TRBV11-2
D: -
size: once
J: TRBJ2-7
DNA: TGTGCCAGCAGCTTACCCCCGGGCAGAAGCTCCTACGAGCAGTACTTC
CDR3: CASSLPPGRSSYEQYF

V: TRBV28
D: -
size: -
J: TRBJ2-4
DNA: TGTGCCAGCAGTGGATCAGATATAGCCAAAAACATTCAGTACTTC
CDR3: CASSGSDIAKNIQYF

V: TRBV25-1
D: TRBD1
size: -
J: TRBJ2-7
DNA: TGTGCCAGCAGGGCCGCCGGGACAGGGGACGAGCAGTACTTC
CDR3: CASRAAGTGDEQYF

V: TRBV5-1
D: -
size: -
J: TRBJ2-2
DNA: TGCGCCAGCAGCTTGGACAGGCTGAACACCGGGGAGCTGTTTTTT
CDR3: CASSLDRLNTGELFF

V: TRBV19
D: -
size: -
J: TRBJ2-6
DNA: TGTGCCAGTAGTCCCTACGGTACAGCGACTGGGGCCAACGTCCTGACTTTC
CDR3: CASSPYGTATGANVLTF

V: TRBV6-5
D: TRBD1
size: -
J: TRBJ2-1
DNA: TGTGCCAGCACCGTTGGACAGGTAAACAATGAGCAGTTCTTC
CDR3: CASTVGQVNNEQFF

V: TRBV5-4
D: -
size: -
J: TRBJ2-1
DNA: TGTGCCAGCAGCCTGGGACTCAACTCCTACAATGAGCAGTTCTTC
CDR3: CASSLGLNSYNEQFF

V: TRBV5-4
D: TRBD1
size: -
J: TRBJ2-6
DNA: TGTGCCAGCAGCTCTCCACAGGGGGTAGCAGGGGCCAACGTCCTGACTTTC
CDR3: CASSSPQGVAGANVLTF

V: TRBV5-4
D: -
size: -
J: TRBJ1-4
DNA: TGTGCCAGCAGCTTGGGGAAGGGCACTAATGAAAAACTGTTTTTT
CDR3: CASSLGKGTNEKLFF

V: TRBV28
D: TRBD1
size: -
J: TRBJ1-5
DNA: TGTGCCACCGTCCCGGGACAGGGGGATCAGCCCCAGCATTTT
CDR3: CATVPGQGDQPQHF

V: TRBV9
D: TRBD2
size: -
J: TRBJ2-1
DNA: TGTGCCAGCAGCGTAGCTAGCGGGATCCACAATGAGCAGTTCTTC
CDR3: CASSVASGIHNEQFF

V: TRBV5-6
D: TRBD1
size: few
J: TRBJ1-5
DNA: TGTGCCAGCAGCTTGAGGGGGCCGGGCAATCAGCCCCAGCATTTT
CDR3: CASSLRGPGNQPQHF

V: TRBV29-1
D: -
size: -
J: TRBJ2-1
DNA: TGCAGCGTTGTAGGTGGGGCGGGGTACAATGAGCAGTTCTTC
CDR3: CSVVGGAGYNEQFF

V: TRBV28
D: TRBD2
size: -
J: TRBJ2-1
DNA: TGTGCCAGCAGTTCCGGGACTCCGGGGGGTGATGAGCAGTTCTTC
CDR3: CASSSGTPGGDEQFF

V: TRBV28
D: -
size: -
J: TRBJ1-4
DNA: TGTGCCAGCGGGGTTGCAACTAATGAAAAACTGTTTTTT
CDR3: CASGVATNEKLFF

V: TRBV13
D: -
size: -
J: TRBJ2-7
DNA: TGTGCCAGCAGCTTAGGCCTCCTTCCTTACGAGCAGTACTTC
CDR3: CASSLGLLPYEQYF

V: TRBV7-8
D: TRBD2
size: -
J: TRBJ2-3
DNA: TGTGCCAGCAGCTTAGTACTAGCGGCAGATACGCAGTATTTT
CDR3: CASSLVLAADTQYF

V: TRBV4-2
D: TRBD2
size: -
J: TRBJ2-7
DNA: TGTGCCAGCAGCCAAGAGGCTAGCGGGAGGATGAGGGCCTACGAGCAGTACTTC
CDR3: CASSQEASGRMRAYEQYF

V: TRBV6-5
D: TRBD1
size: -
J: TRBJ1-1
DNA: TGTGCCAGCAGTTATACAGGGGACACTGAAGCTTTCTTT
CDR3: CASSYTGDTEAFF

V: TRBV7-6
D: TRBD1
size: -
J: TRBJ1-1
DNA: TGTGCCAGCAGCTTAGTAGGGACAGCGAACACTGAAGCTTTCTTT
CDR3: CASSLVGTANTEAFF

V: TRBV28
D: -
size: -
J: TRBJ1-3
DNA: TGTGCCAGCAGCTCGGTAGAAAGAAACACCATATATTTT
CDR3: CASSSVERNTIYF

V: TRBV6-5
D: -
size: -
J: TRBJ2-5
DNA: TGTGCCAGCAGGAGCCCAGGGCTTGAGACCCAGTACTTC
CDR3: CASRSPGLETQYF

V: TRBV6-1
D: TRBD1
size: -
J: TRBJ1-2
DNA: TGTGCCAGCATTTCCGGGACAGGGGACAACTATGGCTACACCTTC
CDR3: CASISGTGDNYGYTF

V: TRBV28
D: TRBD2
size: -
J: TRBJ2-7
DNA: TGTGCCAGCAGTTACCTGGGAGGGCCCGGCTACGAGCAGTACTTC
CDR3: CASSYLGGPGYEQYF

V: TRBV20-1
D: -
size: once
J: TRBJ2-7
DNA: TGCAGTGCCCCGAGGGTCTACGAGCAGTACTTC
CDR3: CSAPRVYEQYF

V: TRBV7-3
D: -
size: -
J: TRBJ2-3
DNA: TGTGCCAGCAGCCCTCGGCGAAGAGGGGCAGATACGCAGTATTTT
CDR3: CASSPRRRGADTQYF

V: TRBV5-1
D: TRBD1
size: -
J: TRBJ2-1
DNA: TGCGCCAGCAGCGCGACGGGACAGGGCTACAATGAGCAGTTCTTC
CDR3: CASSATGQGYNEQFF

V: TRBV29-1
D: TRBD2
size: -
J: TRBJ2-3
DNA: TGCAGCGTTACCGGGACTAGCGGGAAAACAGATACGCAGTATTTT
CDR3: CSVTGTSGKTDTQYF

V: TRBV14
D: -
size: -
J: TRBJ1-2
DNA: TGTGCCAGCAGCCAAGGTGTCGGCAGGGGCTATGGCTACACCTTC
CDR3: CASSQGVGRGYGYTF

V: TRBV18
D: TRBD2
size: -
J: TRBJ2-7
DNA: TGTGCCAGCTCACCCCGACTAGCGGCCGTCAGCTCCTACGAGCAGTACTTC
CDR3: CASSPRLAAVSSYEQYF